Below are 28 T cell receptor beta chains sequenced from a single sample in a study of blood T cell repertoires in COVID-19. Clones were read by immunoSEQ multiplex PCR, and TCRdb kept only the in-frame ones, dropping some. Of more than 200,000 clones in the sample, approximately 88% were seen once. The sequencing sample was made of peripheral blood. These receptors all come from a man aged 35 to 55 with acute or convalescent COVID-19.

The CDR3 nucleotides are TGTGCTAGTTTATACAGGAGAAACACTGAAGCTTTCTTT. This encodes CASLYRRNTEAFF. The chain recombines TRBV12-5 with TRBJ1-1, with D maybe TRBD1 (5 bases). Per the germline V gene, CDR1 is LGHNT and CDR2 is FRNRAP. V was pared by 8 bases and J by 2 bases, with 12 bases between. This CDR3 spans 13 amino acids.

The chain uses TRBV10-3 and TRBJ1-1; D uncertain. Germline V gene lookup returns CDR1 ENHRY and CDR2 SYGVKD. V lost 5 bases and J 5 bases, leaving 6 bases between the germline ends. The CDR3 covers 11 residues. For the CDR3, the DNA is TGTGCCATCAGTCGAGGGACTGAAGCTTTCTTT. Residues: CAISRGTEAFF.

The J gene is TRBJ2-1, the V gene TRBV7-2, with 9 bases matching TRBD2. Germline CDR1 is SGHTA and CDR2 is FQGNSA. The length of the CDR3 is 16 residues. The ends lost 1 base at V and 8 bases at J; junction bases unmatched: 9. The CDR3 here is CASSLEWREGVDEQFF. The CDR3 bases are TGTGCCAGCAGCTTAGAGTGGCGGGAGGGCGTCGATGAGCAGTTCTTC.

Concerning this clone itself: This sample includes further DNA sequences coding for the same CDR3. This rearrangement joins TRBV5-1 to TRBJ1-3; TRBD1 is a possible D gene (5 bases). V was shortened by 8 bases and J by 0 bases, with 12 bases between the two germline ends. Germline lookup yields CDR1 SGHRS and CDR2 YFSETQ. The CDR3 spans 14 residues. The DNA for the CDR3 is TGCGCCAGTTCCTTAGGGGCCTCTGGAAACACCATATATTTT. It specifies CASSLGASGNTIYF.

V and J are TRBV3-1 (or the pseudogene TRBV3-2) and TRBJ2-7; TRBD2 matches 7 bases. This CDR3 is 14 amino acids long. In germline, CDR1 is LGHDT, CDR2 YNNKEL (reference sequence). The J segment lost 0 bases and the V segment lost 11 bases, leaving 10 bases of the junction unmatched. The CDR3 nucleotides read TGTGCCTCTTCTGGGAGCGGGACCTCCTACGAGCAGTACTTC. Protein sequence: CASSGSGTSYEQYF.

This clone was observed a few times. The chain uses TRBV3-1 (or the pseudogene TRBV3-2) and TRBJ1-2; maybe TRBD1 (5 bases). CDR3 length: 15 amino acids. Germline loops: CDR1 LGHDT, CDR2 YNNKEL (reference sequence). V was pared by 1 base and J by 7 bases, with 16 bases between. The CDR3: CASSQGLLGALGYTF. DNA of the CDR3: TGTGCCAGCAGCCAAGGTTTGCTAGGGGCTCTTGGCTACACCTTC.

About this clone: The same CDR3 arises from other DNA sequences in this sample as well. V gene TRBV7-2 combines with J gene TRBJ1-2; a weak D match, TRBD1 (5 bases). Trimming took 4 bases from V and 11 from J, leaving 23 bases between them. CDR1 is SGHTA and CDR2 is FQGNSA in the germline V gene. This CDR3 is built from 15 residues. DNA for the CDR3: TGTGCCAGCAGCTCGGCGGGGGTCGGCAGATCCGGTTACACCTTC. It encodes CASSSAGVGRSGYTF.

The chain recombines TRBV19 with TRBJ2-1, with 8 bases matching TRBD2. Germline values: CDR1 LNHDA, CDR2 SQIVND (reference sequence). Trimming removed 6 bases from V and 8 bases from J; junction bases left unmatched: 9. The CDR3 is 14 amino acids. CDR3 DNA: TGTGCCAGTAGAGATACTAGCGGTGGGGATGAGCAGTTCTTC. Its protein is CASRDTSGGDEQFF.

The rearrangement uses TRBV5-1 and TRBJ2-1; 11 positions match TRBD2. The CDR3 loop spans 16 amino acids. Per germline, CDR1 SGHRS and CDR2 YFSETQ. V lost 3 bases to trimming and J lost 10 bases; unmatched junction nucleotides: 12. CDR3: CASSSTLAGGPPEQFF. The CDR3 DNA is TGCGCCAGCAGCTCCACCTTAGCGGGAGGGCCCCCAGAGCAGTTCTTC. Variable domain in full (rest from reference TRBV5-1 and TRBJ2-1): KAGVTQTPRYLIKTRGQQVTLSCSPISGHRSVSWYQQTPGQGLQFLFEYFSETQRNKGNFPGRFSGRQFSNSRSEMNVSTLELGDSALYLCASSSTLAGGPPEQFFGPGTRLTVL.

This clone turned up a few times. This chain links TRBV30 with TRBJ2-1, with 9 bases matching TRBD2. V gave up 4 bases and J gave up 4 bases; unmatched junction bases: 5. Germline values: CDR1 GTSNPN, CDR2 SVGIG (reference sequence). The CDR3 is made up of 14 amino acids. The CDR3 coding sequence is TGTGCCTGGACTAGCGGGGAACCTTACAATGAGCAGTTCTTC. It translates to CAWTSGEPYNEQFF.

This clone came up once. The V and J genes are TRBV4-2 and TRBJ2-5; 16 bases agree with TRBD2. The CDR3 totals 17 residues. Germline-derived CDR1 and CDR2 are LGHNA and YNFKEQ. Losses at the gene ends were 0 bases for V and 4 bases for J; bases not matched to a gene: 2. CDR3 in DNA: TGTGCCAGCAGCCAAGAGGGGACTAGCGGGAGGGGAGAGACCCAGTACTTC. Protein sequence: CASSQEGTSGRGETQYF.

The chain combines TRBV4-1 with TRBJ2-5, with 9 bases that match TRBD2. The CDR3 is 16 residues long. V was pared by 4 bases and J by 4 bases, with 10 bases of the junction left unmatched. Per the germline V gene, CDR1 is MGHRA and CDR2 is YSYEKL. The CDR3: CASSPPLSGRTETQYF. As DNA, the CDR3 is TGCGCCAGCAGCCCCCCTCTTAGCGGGAGAACAGAGACCCAGTACTTC.

This chain links TRBV4-2 with TRBJ1-2, with 9 bases that match TRBD1. Germline-derived CDR1 and CDR2 are LGHNA and YNFKEQ. The CDR3 loop spans 14 amino acids. V trimming: 4 bases; J trimming: 4 bases; junction bases outside the gene matches: 4. CDR3 DNA: TGTGCCAGCAGCCGGACAGGGGACATCTATGGCTACACCTTC. Residues: CASSRTGDIYGYTF.

The chain recombines TRBV4-2 with TRBJ2-7; 10 positions agree with TRBD2. The CDR3 has 15 residues. Germline assignment: CDR1 LGHNA and CDR2 YNFKEQ. After removal of 2 bases from V and 4 bases from J, the junction contained 5 bases not matched to a gene. CDR3 nucleotide sequence: TGTGCCAGCAGCCAACCAAGCGGGAGGGCTTACGAGCAGTACTTC. Amino acid sequence: CASSQPSGRAYEQYF.

The V gene is TRBV4-3, the J gene TRBJ2-1; 10 bases are shared with TRBD1. There are 15 residues in the CDR3. Germline-derived CDR1 and CDR2 are LGHNA and YSLEER. The V segment lost 1 base and the J segment 7 bases; nucleotides outside the gene matches: 4. CDR3 residues: CASSQATGGGNEQFF. CDR3 coding DNA: TGCGCCAGCAGCCAAGCGACAGGGGGCGGGAATGAGCAGTTCTTC.

CDR3 nucleotide sequence: TGTGCCATCAGTCCGTCCAGGGTAGGGTTAGACAATGAGCAGTTCTTC. It yields the protein CAISPSRVGLDNEQFF. The rearrangement links TRBV10-3 to TRBJ2-1; possible D gene TRBD1, 5 bases. Per the germline V gene, CDR1 is ENHRY and CDR2 is SYGVKD. The CDR3 contains 16 residues. V lost 5 bases to trimming and J lost 5 bases, with 19 bases between them.

CDR3 DNA: TGCAGCGGTACCGGACAGGGGAATGGCTACACCTTC. Residues: CSGTGQGNGYTF. V is TRBV29-1 and J is TRBJ1-2, with 9 bases that match TRBD1. Germline CDR1 SQVTM, CDR2 ANQGSEA. The CDR3 is 12 amino acids. V gave up 7 bases and J gave up 6 bases; unmatched junction bases: 6.

This chain uses TRBV6-5 with TRBJ2-5; 7 bases agree with TRBD2. Looked up from germline, CDR1 is MNHEY and CDR2 is SVGAGI. J lost 4 bases, V lost 5 bases, and 10 bases had no gene match. The CDR3 has 15 residues. The CDR3 sequence is CASSTGTTSGETQYF. In nucleotides, the CDR3 is TGTGCCAGCAGTACGGGGACTACCTCGGGAGAGACCCAGTACTTC.

This chain connects TRBV2 to TRBJ1-2; 7 bases match TRBD1. Germline V CDR1 and CDR2: SNHLY, FYNNEI. The V gene end was trimmed by 8 bases and the J gene end by 7 bases; junction bases not matched to a gene: 22. The CDR3 has 17 amino acids. The CDR3 region is CASWESRDSGFGGGYTF. DNA of the CDR3: TGTGCCAGCTGGGAATCCCGGGACAGCGGGTTCGGGGGTGGCTACACCTTC. The full variable domain, its missing parts supplied by reference TRBV2 and TRBJ1-2, is EPEVTQTPSHQVTQMGQEVILRCVPISNHLYFYWYRQILGQKVEFLVSFYNNEISEKSEIFDDQFSVERPDGSNFTLKIRSTKLEDSAMYFCASWESRDSGFGGGYTFGSGTRLTVV.

The chain has TRBV10-3 and TRBJ1-1, with 8 positions matching TRBD1. CDR1 and CDR2 (germline): ENHRY, SYGVKD. The CDR3 sequence is 14 residues long. J lost 0 bases, V lost 10 bases, and 7 bases had no gene match. CDR3 coding DNA: TGTGCCACCTGGACAGGGAAGATGAACACTGAAGCTTTCTTT. It encodes CATWTGKMNTEAFF.

The rearrangement links TRBV7-8 to TRBJ2-1, with D tentatively TRBD2 (6 bases). This CDR3 has 14 residues. Trimming took 4 bases from V and 9 from J, leaving 16 bases between them. In germline, CDR1 is SGHVS, CDR2 FQNEAQ. This CDR3 reads CASSSGVAEGEQFF. CDR3 bases: TGTGCCAGCAGCTCCGGGGTAGCGGAGGGTGAGCAGTTCTTC. The variable domain in full, with the rest retrieved from reference TRBV7-8 and TRBJ2-1, is GAGVSQSPRYKVAKRGQDVALRCDPISGHVSLFWYQQALGQGPEFLTYFQNEAQLDKSGLPSDRFFAERPEGSVSTLKIQRTQQEDSAVYLCASSSGVAEGEQFFGPGTRLTVL.

The chain combines TRBV18 with TRBJ2-4, with 13 bases matching TRBD2. Germline CDR1 and CDR2: KGHSH and LQKENI. CDR3 length equals 19 residues. After removal of 0 bases from V and 9 bases from J, the junction contained 14 bases not matched to a gene. The CDR3 here is CASSPPGTSGTDRRGIQYF. In DNA, the CDR3 is TGTGCCAGCTCACCACCAGGGACTAGCGGGACCGATCGTCGAGGCATTCAGTACTTC.

This chain joins TRBV30 and TRBJ2-1, with D perhaps TRBD1 (5 bases). Trimming left V 1 base short and J 9 bases short, with 13 bases between. This CDR3 is built from 13 residues. Germline lookup yields CDR1 GTSNPN and CDR2 SVGIG (reference sequence). The CDR3 DNA follows: TGTGCCTGGAGTGCTAGGGGCCCAGGTGAGCAGTTCTTC. It encodes CAWSARGPGEQFF.

The chain has TRBV6-5 and TRBJ1-2; the match to TRBD1 covers 7 bases. The CDR3 runs to 14 residues. V shed 2 bases, J shed 4 bases, and the junction held 4 bases outside the gene matches. CDR1 and CDR2 (germline): MNHEY, SVGAGI. This CDR3 reads CASSYGTAFYGYTF. As DNA, the CDR3 is TGTGCCAGCAGTTACGGGACAGCCTTCTATGGCTACACCTTC.

This clone came up once. J is TRBJ2-1 and V is TRBV28; 9 bases line up with TRBD1. The trim removed 7 bases at V and 5 bases at J, leaving 3 bases unmatched. Germline CDR1 reads MDHEN; CDR2 reads SYDVKM. The CDR3 is made up of 13 amino acids. The CDR3 region is CASNRDRDNEQFF. In DNA, the CDR3 is TGTGCCAGCAACCGGGACAGGGACAATGAGCAGTTCTTC.

Written as DNA, the CDR3 is TGTGCCAGCAGCGGGACAGGGGCGGGGGAGCAGTACTTC. Translating gives CASSGTGAGEQYF. The rearrangement links TRBV7-9 to TRBJ2-7; 10 nucleotides align to TRBD1. Trimming cost V 5 bases and J 7 bases; bases outside gene matches: 5. The germline V gene has CDR1 SEHNR and CDR2 FQNEAQ (reference sequence). CDR3 size: 13 residues.

The chain has TRBV5-1 and TRBJ2-2, with 7 bases aligning to TRBD2. The V gene end was trimmed by 1 base and the J gene end by 3 bases; junction bases not matched to a gene: 0. Germline CDR1 and CDR2: SGHRS and YFSETQ. The CDR3 totals 14 residues. The CDR3 sequence is CASSLRGDTGELFF. The DNA for the CDR3 is TGCGCCAGCAGCTTGCGGGGGGACACCGGGGAGCTGTTTTTT.

This clone was seen a single time. The chain has TRBV2 and TRBJ2-3, with no clear D. V was clipped by 2 bases and J by 9 bases, with 3 bases between them. Germline V gene sequence: CDR1 SNHLY, CDR2 FYNNEI. There are 10 residues in the CDR3. The chain's CDR3 is CASSEQTQYF. The CDR3 DNA reads TGTGCCAGCAGTGAACAGACGCAGTATTTT.